This T cell receptor (beta chain) was identified during a study of shared clonotypes between healthy human individuals. Study overall: CD4 naive and memory got three plates each, CD8 naive two, CD8 memory one.

The CD4+ fraction was divided into a CD45RA+ naive subset and a CD45RA-negative memory subset. In regard to this clone: As yet, its antigen is unknown.

Profiled with immunoSEQ multiplex PCR; TCRdb holds only in-frame clones, not every one. The data show about 1 million clones, with around 78% seen just once and about 0.52% held by the top ten. Findings of the study overall: Relative to their counterparts shared across all four donors, non-shared clonotypes exhibited diminished generation probabilities.

The CDR3 has 18 amino acids. The V call is TRBV1, the J call TRBJ2-1; the table's D call, TRBD2, was not checked against the DNA. TRBV1 is designated a pseudogene. The sample consisted of memory CD4+ T cells from PBMCs. Subset described: CD45RA-negative fraction. The sequence was obtained from a man between 18 and 35 years old in good health. Some clones in this sample may be carry-over from other donors' samples. The CDR3, as DNA: TGCACCAGCAGCCACCGCCCTTTAGCGGTTTGGGGCCGGGATGAGCAGTTCTTC. This gives the protein CTSSHRPLAVWGRDEQFF.